This is a list of T cell receptor beta chains from one sample in a study of CD8 T cells in Susac syndrome. TCRdb redid the calling of the immunoSEQ multiplex PCR reads with MiXCR, one entry per CDR3 protein. The sample yields around 130,000 distinct CDR3 sequences, roughly 80% seen once. Specimen: CD8+ T cells from PBMCs. The source is a human donor with multiple sclerosis. Both conserved end residues are part of each CDR3. A D gene is named only where the DNA matches it firmly. Size is stated for part of the rows, as once, few or many counts, or as a class when the clone is expanded.

v_gene,abundance,j_gene,d_gene,CDR3nt,CDR3aa
TRBV11-2,NA,TRBJ1-1,TRBD1,TGTGCCAGCAGCTTAGTCCAGGGGGCCACATCTGAAGCTTTCTTT,CASSLVQGATSEAFF
TRBV27,NA,TRBJ2-1,TRBD1,TGTGCCAGCACGACAGGGATTGCCTACAATGAGCAGTTCTTC,CASTTGIAYNEQFF
TRBV6-1,NA,TRBJ2-5,NA,TGTGCCAGCGGGGGAGCTGAGACCCAGTACTTC,CASGGAETQYF
TRBV7-9,NA,TRBJ2-1,NA,TGTGCCAGCAGCCCCCAGGTGTGGGGGAAGTCCCCCAATGAGCAGTTCTTC,CASSPQVWGKSPNEQFF
TRBV19,NA,TRBJ2-2,NA,TGTGCCAGTAGTACGGGACTGGGACCAAACACCGGGGAGCTGTTTTTT,CASSTGLGPNTGELFF
TRBV20-1,NA,TRBJ2-7,NA,TGCAGTGCTAGAGGGGCAGTCTACGAGCAGTACTTC,CSARGAVYEQYF
TRBV12-3/TRBV12-4,NA,TRBJ1-2,NA,TGTGCCAGCAGTCATGAGGGGCTCTATGGCTACACCTTC,CASSHEGLYGYTF
TRBV27,NA,TRBJ2-3,NA,TGTGCCAGCAGTCCCCGGACAGCGGATACGCAGTATTTT,CASSPRTADTQYF
TRBV28,NA,TRBJ1-1,NA,TGTGCCAGCAGTTTATCTTTCTCCACTGAAGCTTTCTTT,CASSLSFSTEAFF
TRBV9,NA,TRBJ1-2,NA,TGTGCCAGCAGCTCCAATGGCTACACCTTC,CASSSNGYTF
TRBV12-3/TRBV12-4,NA,TRBJ2-1,TRBD2,TGTGCCAGCAGTTCCCCTACTAGCGGCAATGAGCAGTTCTTC,CASSSPTSGNEQFF
TRBV12-3/TRBV12-4,NA,TRBJ1-1,NA,TGTGCCAGCAGTTTACCAGGGGACCCCCGTCCCCTGGACACTGAAGCTTTCTTT,CASSLPGDPRPLDTEAFF
TRBV12-3/TRBV12-4,NA,TRBJ2-4,TRBD2,TGTGCCAGCAGTTACCCTGGGACCCGGGGGGGCAAAAACATTCAGTACTTC,CASSYPGTRGGKNIQYF
TRBV20-1,NA,TRBJ1-5,TRBD1,TGCAGTGCTGTACAGGGGGCGGCATTCGGGGTAAATCAGCCCCAGCATTTT,CSAVQGAAFGVNQPQHF
TRBV27,NA,TRBJ1-1,NA,TGTGCCAGCAGTTTGTCGACCTGGACTGAAGCTTTCTTT,CASSLSTWTEAFF
TRBV19,NA,TRBJ2-1,TRBD2,TGTGCCAGTAGTATAGATGGCGGGAGAGGCGGCAATGAGCAGTTCTTC,CASSIDGGRGGNEQFF
TRBV19,few,TRBJ2-7,NA,TGTGCCAGTAGTACGGGCATAGGCTACGAGCAGTACTTC,CASSTGIGYEQYF
TRBV27,once,TRBJ2-1,NA,TGTGCCAGCAGTTTCCGGGGGAATCAGAATGAGCAGTTCTTC,CASSFRGNQNEQFF
TRBV6-1,few,TRBJ2-7,TRBD2,TGTGCCAGCAGTCAAAAGCGGGGTGAAAGGATCGAGCAGTACTTC,CASSQKRGERIEQYF
TRBV15,NA,TRBJ1-1,NA,TGTGCCACCAGCAGGCTAGGCCTGGACACTGAAGCTTTCTTT,CATSRLGLDTEAFF
TRBV14,NA,TRBJ2-7,NA,TGTGCCAGCAGCCACCCCGGGGATCGTTTTTACGAGCAGTACTTC,CASSHPGDRFYEQYF
TRBV27,NA,TRBJ1-2,TRBD1,TGTGCCAGCAGTTTAGACAGGGCTAACTATGGCTACACCTTC,CASSLDRANYGYTF
TRBV28,NA,TRBJ2-1,TRBD2,TGTGCCAGCGAAATACTAGCGGGGGGGCCCTTCTTCAATGAGCAGTTCTTC,CASEILAGGPFFNEQFF
TRBV6-2/TRBV6-3,once,TRBJ2-2,TRBD1,TGTGCCAGCAGGGACAGGTCATATACCGGGGAGCTGTTTTTT,CASRDRSYTGELFF
TRBV27,NA,TRBJ1-6,NA,TGTGCCAGCAGTTTAAGGGACGGCGGAAATTCACCCCTCCACTTT,CASSLRDGGNSPLHF
TRBV7-6,NA,TRBJ2-3,NA,TGTGCCAGCAGCTTATGGGAAAGTGGCAGCACAGATACGCAGTATTTT,CASSLWESGSTDTQYF
TRBV11-2,NA,TRBJ2-3,TRBD1,TGTGCCAGCAGCGACGTCGGGGCTGGGACAGGCACAGATACGCAGTATTTT,CASSDVGAGTGTDTQYF
TRBV19,NA,TRBJ2-2,TRBD1,TGTGCCAGTAAAGACAGGGTGTACACCGGGGAGCTGTTTTTT,CASKDRVYTGELFF
TRBV5-1,NA,TRBJ1-5,NA,TGCGCCAGCAGCTTGAGACGGGTGTGCTGTTATAGCAATCAGCCCCAGCATTTT,CASSLRRVCCYSNQPQHF
TRBV4-2,NA,TRBJ2-1,NA,TGTGCCAGCAGCCAAACCTTGCTAGGGAATGAGCAGTTCTTC,CASSQTLLGNEQFF
TRBV29-1,NA,TRBJ2-7,TRBD1,TGCAGCGTTGGTGTTCTGGTCGTACAGGGGTGGTACGAGCAGTACTTC,CSVGVLVVQGWYEQYF
TRBV13,NA,TRBJ2-1,TRBD2,TGTGCCAGCAGCTTAGGCGGGAGGGCCGGCGATGAGCAGTTCTTC,CASSLGGRAGDEQFF
TRBV29-1,once,TRBJ2-1,NA,TGCAGCGTTGAAGACCACAATGAGCAGTTCTTC,CSVEDHNEQFF